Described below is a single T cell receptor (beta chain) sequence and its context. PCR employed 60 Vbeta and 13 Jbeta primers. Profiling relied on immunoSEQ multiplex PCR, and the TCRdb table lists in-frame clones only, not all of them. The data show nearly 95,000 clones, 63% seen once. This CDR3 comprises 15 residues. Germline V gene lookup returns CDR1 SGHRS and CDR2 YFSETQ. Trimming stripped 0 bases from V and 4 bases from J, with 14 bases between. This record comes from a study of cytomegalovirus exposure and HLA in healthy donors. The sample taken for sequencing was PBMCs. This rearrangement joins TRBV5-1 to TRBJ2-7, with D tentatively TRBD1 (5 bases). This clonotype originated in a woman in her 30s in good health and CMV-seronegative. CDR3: CASSLARANKYEQYF. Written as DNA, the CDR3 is TGCGCCAGCAGCTTGGCCAGGGCAAATAAATACGAGCAGTACTTC.